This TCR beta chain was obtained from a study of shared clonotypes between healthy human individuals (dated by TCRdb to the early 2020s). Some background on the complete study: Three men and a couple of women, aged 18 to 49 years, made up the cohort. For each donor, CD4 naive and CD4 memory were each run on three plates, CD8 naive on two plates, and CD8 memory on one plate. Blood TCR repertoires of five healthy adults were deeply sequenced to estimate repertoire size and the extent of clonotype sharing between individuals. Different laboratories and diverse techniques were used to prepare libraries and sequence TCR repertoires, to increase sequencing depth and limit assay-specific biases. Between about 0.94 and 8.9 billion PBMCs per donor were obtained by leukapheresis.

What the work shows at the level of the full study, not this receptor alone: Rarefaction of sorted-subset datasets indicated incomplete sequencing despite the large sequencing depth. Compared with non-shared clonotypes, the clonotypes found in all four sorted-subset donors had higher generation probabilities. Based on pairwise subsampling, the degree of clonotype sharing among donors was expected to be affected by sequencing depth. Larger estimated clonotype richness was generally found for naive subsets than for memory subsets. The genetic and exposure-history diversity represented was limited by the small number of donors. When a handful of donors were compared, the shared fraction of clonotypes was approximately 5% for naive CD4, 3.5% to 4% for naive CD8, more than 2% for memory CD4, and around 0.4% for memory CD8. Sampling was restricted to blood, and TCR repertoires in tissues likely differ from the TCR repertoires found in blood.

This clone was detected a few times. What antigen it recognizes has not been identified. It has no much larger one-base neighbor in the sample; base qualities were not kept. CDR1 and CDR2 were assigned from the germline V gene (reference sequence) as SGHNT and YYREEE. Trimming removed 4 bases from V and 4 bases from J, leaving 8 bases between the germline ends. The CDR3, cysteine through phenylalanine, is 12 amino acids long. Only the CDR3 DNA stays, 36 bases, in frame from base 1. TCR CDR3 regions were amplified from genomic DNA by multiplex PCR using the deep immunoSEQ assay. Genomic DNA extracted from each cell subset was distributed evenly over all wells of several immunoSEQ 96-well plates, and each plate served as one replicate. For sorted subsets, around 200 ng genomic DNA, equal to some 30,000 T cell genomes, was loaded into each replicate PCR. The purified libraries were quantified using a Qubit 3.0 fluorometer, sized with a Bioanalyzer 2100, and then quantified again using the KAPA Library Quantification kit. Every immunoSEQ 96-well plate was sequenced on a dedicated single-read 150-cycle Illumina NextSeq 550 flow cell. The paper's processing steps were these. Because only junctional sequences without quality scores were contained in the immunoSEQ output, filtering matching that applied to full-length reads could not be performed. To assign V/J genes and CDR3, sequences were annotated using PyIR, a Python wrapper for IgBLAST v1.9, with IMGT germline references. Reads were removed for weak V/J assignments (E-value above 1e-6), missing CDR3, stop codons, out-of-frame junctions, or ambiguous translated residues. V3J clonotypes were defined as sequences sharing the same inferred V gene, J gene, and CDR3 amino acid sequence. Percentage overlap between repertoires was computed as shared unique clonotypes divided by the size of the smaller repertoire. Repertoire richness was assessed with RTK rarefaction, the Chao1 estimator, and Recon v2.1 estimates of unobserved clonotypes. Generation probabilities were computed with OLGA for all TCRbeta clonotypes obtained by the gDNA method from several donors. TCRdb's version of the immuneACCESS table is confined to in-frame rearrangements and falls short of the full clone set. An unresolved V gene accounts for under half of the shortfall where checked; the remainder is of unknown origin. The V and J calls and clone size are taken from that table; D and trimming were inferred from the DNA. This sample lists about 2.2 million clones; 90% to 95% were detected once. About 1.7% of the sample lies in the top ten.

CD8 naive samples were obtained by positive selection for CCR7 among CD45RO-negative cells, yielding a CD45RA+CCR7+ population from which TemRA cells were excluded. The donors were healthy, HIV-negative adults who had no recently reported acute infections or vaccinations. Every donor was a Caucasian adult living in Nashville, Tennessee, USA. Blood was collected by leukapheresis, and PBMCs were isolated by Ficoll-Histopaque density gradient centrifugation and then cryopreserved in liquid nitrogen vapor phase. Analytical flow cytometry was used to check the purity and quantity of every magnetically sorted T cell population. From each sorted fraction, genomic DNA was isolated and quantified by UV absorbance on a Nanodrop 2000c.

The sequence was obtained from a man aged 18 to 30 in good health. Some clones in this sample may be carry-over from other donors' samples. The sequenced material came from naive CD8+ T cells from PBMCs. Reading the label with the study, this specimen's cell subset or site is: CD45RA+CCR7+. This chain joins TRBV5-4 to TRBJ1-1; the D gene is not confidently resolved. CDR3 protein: CASSTWATEAFF. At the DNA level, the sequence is TGTGCCAGCAGCACATGGGCCACTGAAGCTTTCTTT. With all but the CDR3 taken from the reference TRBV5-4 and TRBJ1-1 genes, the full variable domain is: ETGVTQSPTHLIKTRGQQVTLRCSSQSGHNTVSWYQQALGQGPQFIFQYYREEENGRGNFPPRFSGLQFPNYSSELNVNALELDDSALYLCASSTWATEAFFGQGTRLTVV.